This TCR beta chain comes out of a study of memory CD4+ T cells and cytomegalovirus serostatus. Looking at the study overall: This sample comes from healthy Belgian adults, eight to ten CMV seropositive, about 25 seronegative. Notes on the study in general: A US-trained random forest predicted CMV serostatus with median AUC roughly 0.91. Each of 67 CMV-associated TCRbeta sequences occurred in one to five individuals.

The V gene lost 1 base and the J gene lost 2 bases, with 12 bases spanning the gap. This CDR3 spans 16 amino acids. Germline V gene sequence: CDR1 SGHAT, CDR2 FQDESV (reference sequence). The sort gate was single viable CD3+CD4+CD8-CD45RO+ cells for memory CD4+ T cells. CMV serostatus came from serum IgG against pp150, pp28, p38, p52. As to this clone: Its antigen is still unknown.

Method: immunoSEQ multiplex PCR; TCRdb's copy keeps in-frame clones and lacks some. The profile shows under 70,000 clones, about 81% of them singletons. Sequenced input: memory CD4+ T cells from blood. This chain joins TRBV11-1 and TRBJ2-1; D not resolved. This receptor was taken from an adult in good health and CMV-seronegative. The CDR3 sequence: CASSLVNYVPYNEQFF. In DNA, the CDR3 is TGTGCCAGCAGCTTAGTTAATTACGTTCCCTACAATGAGCAGTTCTTC.